One and the same sample provided the 17 T cell receptor beta chains below, sequenced in a study of blood T cell repertoires in COVID-19 (TCRdb year 2020). Libraries were constructed by the immunoSEQ multiplex PCR assay. Here the immuneACCESS table is served through TCRdb, limited to in-frame sequences with V and J called. Missing clones are a known gap in these copies; in checked studies unresolved V genes cover under half, and the rest lacks a known reason. Within this sample are 100,000 to 150,000 clones, with 85% of them counted one time only. Of the sample, 27% is held by the ten largest clones. The sequenced sample consisted of peripheral blood. The origin of the receptors is a woman older than 75 with acute or convalescent COVID-19.

The chain couples TRBV5-5 to TRBJ2-1; 12 bases map to TRBD2. The V and J ends lost 1 base and 7 bases, in that order; junction bases with no gene match: 3. This CDR3 has 15 amino acids. The V gene's germline CDR1 is SGHKS and CDR2 YYEKEE (reference sequence). The CDR3 sequence is CASSLSGLAGNEQFF. In DNA, the CDR3 is TGTGCCAGCAGCTTGAGCGGACTAGCGGGGAATGAGCAGTTCTTC. Full variable domain (rest looked up from reference TRBV5-5 and TRBJ2-1): DAGVTQSPTHLIKTRGQQVTLRCSPISGHKSVSWYQQVLGQGPQFIFQYYEKEERGRGNFPDRFSARQFPNYSSELNVNALLLGDSALYLCASSLSGLAGNEQFFGPGTRLTVL.

The chain recombines TRBV6-5 with TRBJ1-2; 10 bases map to TRBD1. The CDR3 runs to 13 residues. Germline CDR1 is MNHEY and CDR2 is SVGAGI. Unmatched junction bases numbered 3, after V lost 7 bases and J lost 4 bases. As DNA, the CDR3 is TGTGCCAGCAAGGGACAGGGGATCTATGGCTACACCTTC. It encodes CASKGQGIYGYTF.

This clone was detected once. The chain recombines TRBV3-1 (or the pseudogene TRBV3-2) with TRBJ2-4, with a weak D call TRBD2 (6 bases). The germline V gene has CDR1 LGHDT and CDR2 YNNKEL (reference sequence). V lost 0 bases, J lost 0 bases, and 12 bases lay in between. The CDR3 loop spans 17 amino acids. The CDR3 reads CASSQDRGIIAKNIQYF. CDR3 coding DNA: TGTGCCAGCAGCCAAGATCGGGGGATTATAGCCAAAAACATTCAGTACTTC.

This clone occurred a few times. The chain couples TRBV18 to TRBJ2-1; 10 bases line up with TRBD2. The J segment lost 4 bases and the V segment lost 3 bases, leaving 9 bases of the junction unmatched. The CDR3 sequence is 17 residues long. The germline V gene encodes CDR1 KGHSH and CDR2 LQKENI. This CDR3 is CASSPSGGTPRYNEQFF. In nucleotides, the CDR3 is TGTGCCAGCTCACCTAGCGGGGGGACCCCGCGTTACAATGAGCAGTTCTTC.

The chain joins TRBV19 to TRBJ2-7; tentative D call: TRBD2 (5 bases). Deletions cut 1 base from V and 8 bases from J, with 6 bases between. The germline V gene has CDR1 LNHDA and CDR2 SQIVND (reference sequence). The CDR3 extends over 11 amino acids. CDR3 residues: CASSIGEKQYF. CDR3 bases: TGTGCCAGTAGTATAGGGGAGAAGCAGTACTTC. The variable domain in full, with the rest retrieved from reference TRBV19 and TRBJ2-7, is DGGITQSPKYLFRKEGQNVTLSCEQNLNHDAMYWYRQDPGQGLRLIYYSQIVNDFQKGDIAEGYSVSREKKESFPLTVTSAQKNPTAFYLCASSIGEKQYFGPGTRLTVT.

The chain carries TRBV27 and TRBJ1-1; no definite D call. This CDR3 region has 14 residues. CDR1 and CDR2 (germline): MNHEY, SMNVEV (reference sequence). V lost 6 bases and J lost 5, with 16 bases in between. The CDR3 spells CASRRESTRTEAFF. The DNA for the CDR3 is TGTGCCAGCAGGAGGGAGTCGACGAGGACTGAAGCTTTCTTT.

This chain uses TRBV11-2 with TRBJ2-2; D may be TRBD2 (7 bases). The germline gives CDR1 SGHAT, CDR2 FQNNGV. V shed 11 bases and J shed 4 bases, with 17 bases lying between them. This CDR3 is 14 amino acids long. The CDR3 is CAVGRGTRTGELFF. The CDR3 coding sequence is TGTGCCGTAGGGAGGGGGACACGCACCGGGGAGCTGTTTTTT.

The chain combines TRBV5-1 with TRBJ2-3; TRBD1 aligns across 8 bases. CDR3 size: 14 residues. Looked up from germline, CDR1 is SGHRS and CDR2 is YFSETQ. The V gene end was trimmed by 5 bases and the J gene end by 4 bases; junction bases not matched to a gene: 6. This CDR3 is CASRLGGQADTQYF. The CDR3 DNA reads as TGCGCCAGCAGACTCGGGGGACAGGCAGATACGCAGTATTTT.

The chain uses TRBV5-6 and TRBJ2-3; D may be TRBD2 (6 bases). Trimming left V 0 bases short and J 7 bases short, with 15 bases between. Germline loops: CDR1 SGHDT, CDR2 YYEEEE. The CDR3 covers 15 residues. In DNA, the CDR3 is TGTGCCAGCAGCTTGGCGCGCGCGGGGTCGTATACGCAGTATTTT. This codes for CASSLARAGSYTQYF.

This clone was detected only a few times. V gene TRBV24-1 combines with J gene TRBJ2-5; D is possibly TRBD2 (7 bases). Trimming removed 8 bases at V and 4 bases at J, with 10 bases between. Germline V gene lookup returns CDR1 KGHDR and CDR2 SFDVKD. CDR3 length: 12 amino acids. CDR3 amino acids: CATIGGGETQYF. In DNA form, the CDR3 reads TGTGCCACCATAGGGGGGGGAGAGACCCAGTACTTC.

The genes are TRBV27 and TRBJ1-1, with D tentatively TRBD1 (5 bases). Germline CDR1 MNHEY, CDR2 SMNVEV (reference sequence). V lost 2 bases, J lost 3 bases, and 7 bases lay in between. The CDR3 extends over 13 amino acids. CDR3 loop: CASSLGGDTEAFF. The CDR3 nucleotides read TGTGCCAGCAGTTTAGGGGGGGACACTGAAGCTTTCTTT.

This rearrangement joins TRBV7-2 to TRBJ2-1, with TRBD2 matching 13 bases. In germline, CDR1 is SGHTA, CDR2 FQGNSA. With V trimmed by 5 bases and J by 0 bases, 1 base remained unmatched. The CDR3 contains 16 residues. The CDR3 sequence is CASSRTSGSSYNEQFF. The CDR3 DNA sequence: TGTGCCAGCAGCCGGACTAGCGGGAGCTCCTACAATGAGCAGTTCTTC.

The sample holds a few counts of this clone. The CDR3 bases are TGTGCCAGCAGTTTATGGGCGGAGAATTCACCCCTCCACTTT. Its protein product is CASSLWAENSPLHF. V is TRBV28 and J is TRBJ1-6; no definite D call. The CDR3 covers 14 residues. Trimming shortened V by 0 bases and J by 7 bases, and 7 bases separated the two germline ends. Germline assignment: CDR1 MDHEN and CDR2 SYDVKM.

J is TRBJ2-4 and V is TRBV9; D unclear. V was trimmed by 0 bases and J by 7 bases, leaving 11 bases between them. CDR1 and CDR2 from the germline V gene are SGDLS and YYNGEE. This CDR3 comprises 14 residues. In DNA, the CDR3 is TGTGCCAGCAGCGTAGTCCCAGGTTTGAACATTCAGTACTTC. As protein: CASSVVPGLNIQYF.

The J gene is TRBJ1-2, the V gene TRBV2; D gene unclear. Between the trimmed V and J ends, which lost 4 bases and 4 bases, there was a span of 4 bases. CDR3 size: 11 residues. In germline, CDR1 is SNHLY, CDR2 FYNNEI. CDR3 amino acids: CASSVSYGYTF. Written as DNA, the CDR3 is TGTGCCAGCAGTGTGAGCTATGGCTACACCTTC.

Only one count was recorded for this clone. This rearrangement joins TRBV4-1 to TRBJ2-2; 8 bases fit TRBD1. V lost 4 bases to trimming and J lost 3 bases; unmatched junction nucleotides: 4. The germline V gene encodes CDR1 MGHRA and CDR2 YSYEKL. This CDR3 has 15 residues. As DNA, the CDR3 is TGCGCCAGCAGCCGCCTGACAGGGGACACCGGGGAGCTGTTTTTT. This sequence encodes CASSRLTGDTGELFF.

The V gene is TRBV9, the J gene TRBJ2-1; tentatively, D is TRBD2 (6 bases). The CDR3 consists of 16 residues. Germline V gene data show CDR1 as SGDLS and CDR2 as YYNGEE. The ends were cut back, 4 bases at V and 3 bases at J, with 17 bases in the middle. The CDR3 loop is CASSLGEAGVYNEQFF. In nucleotides, the CDR3 is TGTGCCAGCAGCCTTGGGGAGGCCGGAGTCTACAATGAGCAGTTCTTC.